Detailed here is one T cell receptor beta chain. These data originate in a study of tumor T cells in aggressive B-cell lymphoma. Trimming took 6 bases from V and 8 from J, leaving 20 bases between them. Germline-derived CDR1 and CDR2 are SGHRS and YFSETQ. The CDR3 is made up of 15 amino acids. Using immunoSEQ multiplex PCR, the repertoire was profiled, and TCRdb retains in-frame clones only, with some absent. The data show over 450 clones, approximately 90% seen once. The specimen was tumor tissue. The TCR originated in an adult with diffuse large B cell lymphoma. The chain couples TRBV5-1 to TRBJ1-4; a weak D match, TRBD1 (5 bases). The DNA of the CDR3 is TGCGCCAGCACAACCGGGGGTGGGGGTTCCGAAAAACTGTTTTTT. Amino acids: CASTTGGGGSEKLFF.